This T cell receptor beta chain emerged from a study of T cells in Graves' hyperthyroidism and ophthalmopathy. Regarding the study as a whole: Among clonotypes expanded in thyroid above 0.001, most were also found in blood.

Investigators excluded patients with uncontrolled infection, other autoimmune disease, pregnancy or lactation. Every diagnosis used clinical symptoms, serum thyroxine and TRAb, thyroid ultrasound and orbital computed tomography. PBMCs were obtained from 9.5 to 10 ml fresh peripheral blood. The CDR3 extends over 13 amino acids. Of note for this clonotype: Its antigen is not known. Sequence at one end of the junction differs from germline and may be a read error.

RNA transcripts yielded amplified TCR beta CDR3 regions. When the TCR CDR3 underwent first-round RT-PCR, the HTBI primer set was used. A single record per CDR3 protein comes from TCRdb applying MiXCR to the multiplex PCR reads. In the table there are hundreds of thousands of distinct CDR3 sequences, approximately 16% of which are singletons. The sample was blood. The clonotype comes from a woman aged 55 to 70 with Graves' ophthalmopathy. The chain carries TRBV12-3 or TRBV12-4 and TRBJ2-3; the D is unclear. As DNA, the CDR3 is TGCGCCAGCACCCTACTTCGCGCAGATACGCAGTATTTT. Its translation: CASTLLRADTQYF.